The T cell receptor (beta chain) under discussion was sequenced for a study of CD8+ T cells in alopecia areata. PBMC-derived CD4+ and CD8+ T cells were sorted. Extraction and reverse transcription of RNA yielded cDNA as the sequencing template. Data came from immunoSEQ multiplex PCR; TCRdb stores just in-frame clones and leaves some out. This sample carries some 150,000 clones, around 62% of them seen once, and the ten largest clones take approximately 34%. Study-wide points: Scalp specimens additionally yield sequences from normal skin's resident alphabeta T cells. Patients displayed less clarity in TCR sharing than mice, a finding possibly related to HLA. Clonality was higher in lesional than normal scalp, especially in alopecia totalis/universalis.

Comment on this clone: The antigen is unknown.

Germline V gene lookup returns CDR1 MGHRA and CDR2 YSYEKL. The junction had 5 bases not matched to a gene; V was cut back by 3 bases and J by 5 bases. The CDR3 totals 15 residues. Sequenced sample: CD8+ T cells sorted from blood. V is TRBV4-1 and J is TRBJ2-1; 9 bases align to TRBD2. This TCR came from a human donor in good health. The CDR3 nucleotides are TGCGCCAGCAGCCAGACTAGCGGAAGGAACAATGAGCAGTTCTTC. Protein sequence: CASSQTSGRNNEQFF.